The 26 T cell receptor beta chains reported below all come from one sample, sequenced in a study of T cell repertoires in cytomegalovirus infection. Their antigens are not known. MiXCR was run by TCRdb on the reads, yielding one entry per CDR3 protein. The sample holds around 430,000 distinct CDR3 sequences; approximately 42% are singletons and the top ten take 43%. This specimen consisted of cultured PBMCs, obtained from culture after CMV antigen stimulation. The receptors stem from a human donor in good health (CMV status not recorded). Some clones in this sample may be carry-over from other donors' samples.

The chain carries TRBV2 and TRBJ1-2; 7 positions agree with TRBD1. The germline V gene has CDR1 SNHLY and CDR2 FYNNEI. The CDR3 consists of 15 residues. The V gene end was trimmed by 8 bases and the J gene end by 8 bases; junction bases not matched to a gene: 17. For the CDR3, the DNA is TGTGCCAGCCCACCGGGACAGCCAACCTCAGTAGGCTACACCTTC. This codes for CASPPGQPTSVGYTF. The variable domain in full, completed from reference TRBV2 and TRBJ1-2, reads EPEVTQTPSHQVTQMGQEVILRCVPISNHLYFYWYRQILGQKVEFLVSFYNNEISEKSEIFDDQFSVERPDGSNFTLKIRSTKLEDSAMYFCASPPGQPTSVGYTFGSGTRLTVV.

About this clonotype itself: With a much larger clone just one base away, this may be a read error. The chain uses TRBV5-4 and TRBJ1-1; D may be TRBD1 (5 bases). The CDR3 totals 13 residues. Per germline, CDR1 SGHNT and CDR2 YYREEE (reference sequence). The ends were cut back, 0 bases at V and 5 bases at J, with 8 bases in the middle. CDR3 in amino acids: CASSLDRRTEAFF. As DNA, the CDR3 is TGTGCCAGCAGCTTGGACAGGAGAACTGAAGCTTTCTTT.

The chain carries TRBV7-9 and TRBJ2-2; possibly TRBD2 for D (5 bases). Trimming took off 5 bases at V and 0 bases at J, with 25 bases between the two ends. Germline-derived CDR1 and CDR2 are SEHNR and FQNEAQ (reference sequence). The CDR3 has 20 residues. CDR3 loop: CASSPQNFGKLGANTGELFF. The CDR3 DNA is TGTGCCAGCAGCCCCCAGAACTTCGGGAAGCTGGGTGCGAACACCGGGGAGCTGTTTTTT.

The genes are TRBV20-1 and TRBJ2-1; TRBD2 matches 14 bases. The CDR3 spans 20 residues. Germline V CDR1 and CDR2: DFQATT, SNEGSKA (reference sequence). Germline trimming cut 0 bases from V and 8 bases from J; bases unmatched to any gene: 18. For the CDR3, the DNA is TGCAGTGCTAGAGAGTTCGGGACTAGCGGGGGCCAGGAGCAGAGTGATGAGCAGTTCTTC. Protein: CSAREFGTSGGQEQSDEQFF.

The CDR3 DNA follows: TGCAGTGCTAGATTCGGGTACACTATAGCCAAAAACATTCAGTACTTC. Residues: CSARFGYTIAKNIQYF. This sequence joins TRBV20-1 and TRBJ2-4; D not certain. Between the trimmed V and J ends, which lost 2 bases and 0 bases, there was a span of 14 bases. Germline V lookup: CDR1 DFQATT, CDR2 SNEGSKA (reference sequence). The CDR3 consists of 16 residues.

This clonotype was seen a few times. The chain recombines TRBV6-5 with TRBJ1-1; tentative D call: TRBD1 (5 bases). Germline assignment: CDR1 MNHEY and CDR2 SVGAGI. The CDR3 is 13 residues long. V lost 8 bases to trimming and J lost 10 bases, with 20 bases between them. CDR3 sequence: CASLPGWGAGAFF. The CDR3 bases are TGTGCCAGCCTTCCCGGGTGGGGCGCAGGAGCTTTCTTT.

The chain carries TRBV2 and TRBJ2-2, with a weak D call TRBD1 (6 bases). Germline V gene data show CDR1 as SNHLY and CDR2 as FYNNEI. The CDR3 sequence is 14 residues long. V was shortened by 6 bases and J by 4 bases, with 12 bases between the two germline ends. The CDR3 DNA is TGTGCCAGCAGATGGACAGACCCCACCGGGGAGCTGTTTTTT. Protein: CASRWTDPTGELFF.

The chain couples TRBV6-6 to TRBJ2-7, with D possibly being TRBD1 or TRBD2 (5 bases each). Trimming took 6 bases from V and 5 from J, leaving 17 bases between them. This CDR3 has 14 residues. Germline CDR1 reads MNHNY; CDR2 reads SVGAGI (reference sequence). The CDR3 loop is CASRKIGAYNEQYF. The CDR3 region has the DNA TGTGCCAGCAGAAAAATCGGGGCCTATAACGAGCAGTACTTC.

The chain employs TRBV10-3 and TRBJ1-2; D is possibly TRBD1 (5 bases). Trimming cost V 2 bases and J 3 bases, with 16 bases left between them. Looked up from germline, CDR1 is ENHRY and CDR2 is SYGVKD. The CDR3 length is 16 residues. Here the CDR3 DNA reads TGTGCCATCAGTGAGAGTGGGGCGAGCAGTGACTATGGCTACACCTTC. It encodes CAISESGASSDYGYTF.

This clonotype was observed a handful of times. This sequence joins TRBV7-6 and TRBJ2-1, with 9 bases aligning to TRBD2. Germline CDR1 is SGHVS and CDR2 is FNYEAQ. Losses at the gene ends were 4 bases for V and 4 bases for J; bases not matched to a gene: 11. The CDR3 covers 17 residues. The CDR3 sequence is CASSSAGGTSGYNEQFF. In nucleotides, the CDR3 is TGTGCCAGCAGCTCAGCGGGGGGAACTAGCGGTTACAATGAGCAGTTCTTC.

The chain combines TRBV7-6 with TRBJ2-2, with D perhaps TRBD1 (6 bases). The germline CDR1 and CDR2 sequences are SGHVS and FNYEAQ. Between the trimmed V and J ends, which lost 5 bases and 4 bases, there was a span of 20 bases. The CDR3 contains 17 residues. Here the CDR3 DNA reads TGTGCCAGCAGCGAGAACAGGGTGCGGTCGGGCACCGGGGAGCTGTTTTTT. This translates into CASSENRVRSGTGELFF.

This clonotype has more than one count but fewer than ten. The chain couples TRBV28 to TRBJ2-2; the D gene is possibly TRBD1 (5 bases). Trimming stripped 5 bases from V and 4 bases from J, with 14 bases between. Germline values: CDR1 MDHEN, CDR2 SYDVKM. The CDR3 contains 15 residues. The CDR3 DNA reads as TGTGCCAGCAGTCCATCCTTAGGGGTCACCGGGGAGCTGTTTTTT. It specifies CASSPSLGVTGELFF. Full variable domain (remainder filled in from reference TRBV28 and TRBJ2-2): DVKVTQSSRYLVKRTGEKVFLECVQDMDHENMFWYRQDPGLGLRLIYFSYDVKMKEKGDIPEGYSVSREKKERFSLILESASTNQTSMYLCASSPSLGVTGELFFGEGSRLTVL.

This rearrangement joins TRBV20-1 to TRBJ1-1; TRBD1 is a possible D gene (6 bases). CDR3 length: 13 residues. Germline CDR1 is DFQATT and CDR2 is SNEGSKA (reference sequence). Trimming pared 3 bases from V and 2 bases from J, leaving 10 bases between. DNA for the CDR3: TGCAGTGCTAGTGTTGGGGGCAACACTGAAGCTTTCTTT. Translating gives CSASVGGNTEAFF.

This chain uses TRBV19 with TRBJ2-4; D is unresolved. Trimming removed 3 bases from V and 7 bases from J, with 4 bases in between. Germline V gene lookup returns CDR1 LNHDA and CDR2 SQIVND (reference sequence). This CDR3 has 11 amino acids. CDR3 region: CASSMRNIQYF. The CDR3 nucleotides are TGTGCCAGTAGTATGCGGAACATTCAGTACTTC.

The chain joins TRBV6-1 to TRBJ1-5; D is ambiguous. The CDR3 is 12 residues long. Trimming pared 6 bases from V and 10 bases from J, leaving 13 bases between. Per the germline V gene, CDR1 is MNHNS and CDR2 is SASEGT. CDR3 amino acids: CASSPNVYPQHF. For the CDR3, the DNA is TGTGCCAGCAGCCCCAATGTTTATCCCCAGCATTTT.

CDR3 bases: TGCGCCAGCAGCCTAGGGCAGATGGGCACTGAAGCTTTCTTT. This gives the protein CASSLGQMGTEAFF. The J gene is TRBJ1-1, the V gene TRBV4-3; D is ambiguous. With 4 bases removed from V and 4 bases from J, the gap between germline ends came to 13 bases. Looked up from germline, CDR1 is LGHNA and CDR2 is YSLEER. There are 14 residues in the CDR3.

This clonotype was observed a handful of times. This rearrangement joins TRBV7-2 to TRBJ1-1; D uncertain. Germline CDR1 SGHTA, CDR2 FQGNSA. This CDR3 is 13 amino acids long. Trimming stripped 3 bases from V and 6 bases from J, with 11 bases between. In nucleotides, the CDR3 is TGTGCCAGCAGCTTTAAGGTAGGCGCTGAAGCTTTCTTT. Its protein product is CASSFKVGAEAFF.

The gene calls are TRBV12-3 or TRBV12-4 and TRBJ1-1; a weak D match, TRBD1 (5 bases). The germline V and J ends were trimmed by 6 bases and 9 bases, with 17 bases remaining between them. The CDR3 covers 13 residues. The CDR3 DNA sequence: TGTGCCAGCAGCCCGGGACGGGTGATCCAAGCTTTCTTT. Amino acids: CASSPGRVIQAFF.

The chain is built from TRBV28 and TRBJ1-2; maybe TRBD1 (5 bases). V was pared by 6 bases and J by 6 bases, with 14 bases between. Germline CDR1 reads MDHEN; CDR2 reads SYDVKM. The CDR3 is 13 residues long. The CDR3 reads CASRPDRSHGYTF. CDR3 nucleotides: TGTGCCAGCAGACCCGACAGATCCCATGGCTACACCTTC.

The V and J genes are TRBV6-6 and TRBJ2-3, with a possible D match to TRBD2 (6 bases). Between the trimmed V and J ends, which lost 8 bases and 2 bases, there was a span of 14 bases. Germline lookup yields CDR1 MNHNY and CDR2 SVGAGI (reference sequence). The CDR3 is made up of 14 amino acids. CDR3 amino acids: CASVSAGHTDTQYF. The DNA of the CDR3 is TGTGCCAGCGTGTCAGCGGGCCACACAGATACGCAGTATTTT.

The rearrangement joins TRBV7-6 to TRBJ2-5; perhaps TRBD1 as D (6 bases). Germline V CDR1 and CDR2: SGHVS, FNYEAQ. The CDR3 loop spans 16 amino acids. V dropped 5 bases and J dropped 3 bases, with 19 bases sitting between them. The CDR3 here is CASSRPRGILEETQYF. As DNA, the CDR3 is TGTGCCAGCAGCCGACCCAGGGGTATTCTGGAAGAGACCCAGTACTTC.

V gene TRBV7-9 combines with J gene TRBJ2-7, with D possibly called TRBD1 or TRBD2 (6 bases each). This CDR3 region has 14 residues. Germline V lookup: CDR1 SEHNR, CDR2 FQNEAQ (reference sequence). Trimming left V 5 bases short and J 2 bases short, with 13 bases between. The CDR3 protein is CASSEGGFAYEQYF. CDR3 DNA: TGTGCCAGCAGCGAGGGGGGTTTTGCCTACGAGCAGTACTTC.

The rearrangement uses TRBV7-6 and TRBJ2-3; 13 bases fit TRBD2. Per the germline V gene, CDR1 is SGHVS and CDR2 is FNYEAQ. Trimming cost V 1 base and J 3 bases; bases outside gene matches: 13. This CDR3 is built from 20 residues. The CDR3 nucleotides read TGTGCCAGCAGCTTAGGGCAAGGCGGACTAGCGGGAGCTGGTACAGATACGCAGTATTTT. Translating gives CASSLGQGGLAGAGTDTQYF.

In this sample, this clonotype turned up many times. The chain links TRBV7-2 to TRBJ2-5; 12 nucleotides match TRBD1. The CDR3 has 14 residues. In germline, CDR1 is SGHTA, CDR2 FQGNSA. After removal of 4 bases from V and 4 bases from J, the junction contained 1 base not matched to a gene. CDR3 region: CASSWDRGRETQYF. The CDR3, as DNA: TGTGCCAGCAGCTGGGACAGGGGGCGAGAGACCCAGTACTTC.

The CDR3, as DNA: TGTGCCAGCTCCCCGGAGGGGCAGGGAACTGGCTACACCTTC. Translation gives CASSPEGQGTGYTF. The rearrangement links TRBV18 to TRBJ1-2; D is perhaps TRBD1 (5 bases). V shed 6 bases and J shed 7 bases, with 18 bases lying between them. The CDR3 totals 14 residues. Germline V gene lookup returns CDR1 KGHSH and CDR2 LQKENI.

This chain connects TRBV12-3 or TRBV12-4 to TRBJ1-6; D not resolved. This CDR3 contains 14 residues. The germline V and J ends were trimmed by 5 bases and 6 bases, with 11 bases remaining between them. CDR3 loop: CASSPRRINSPLHF. CDR3 bases: TGTGCCAGCAGTCCTCGCAGAATTAATTCACCCCTCCACTTT.